This TCR beta chain was identified in a study of CD8+CD57+ T cells in acquired aplastic anemia. Germline CDR1 DFQATT, CDR2 SNEGSKA (reference sequence). This CDR3 contains 12 residues. The ends were cut back, 3 bases at V and 1 base at J, with 6 bases in the middle. Investigators profiled TCR beta VDJ and CDR3 from genomic DNA template. Using its own MiXCR run on the reads, TCRdb lists one record per CDR3 protein. The table records under 350,000 distinct CDR3 sequences, 45% to 65% of them present only once. The rearrangement joins TRBV20-1 to TRBJ1-1; no reliable D call. The TCR was taken from a human donor with severe aplastic anemia or a healthy control (not recorded which). Sequencing input: sorted CD4+, CD8+, or CD8+CD57+ T cells (not recorded which) from PBMCs. CDR3 DNA sequence: TGCAGTGCTAGTTTAGAGAACACTGAAGCTTTCTTT. Translated: CSASLENTEAFF.